This is a list of T cell receptor beta chains from one sample in a study of control samples from healthy donors and cancer patients. Clones were sequenced by immunoSEQ multiplex PCR, and TCRdb holds only the in-frame ones, with some missing. The sample records over 150,000 clones, 90% to 95% being singletons. The sequenced material came from blood. The receptor set was obtained from a man aged 25-45 years in good health. Both conserved end residues are part of each CDR3. Fields, in order: D gene, V gene, J gene, clone size, CDR3 DNA, CDR3 protein. The D gene is left open where the match is weak. Rows may omit the clone size; those that give it use once, few, many or a size class.

-	TRBV27	TRBJ2-1	-	TGTGCCAGCAGTAGGGGGACTATCCACAATGAGCAGTTCTTC	CASSRGTIHNEQFF
-	TRBV3-1/TRBV3-2	TRBJ2-7	-	TGTGCCAGCAGCGGATCCGGACAGAAAGCCTACGAGCAGTACTTC	CASSGSGQKAYEQYF
-	TRBV7-2	TRBJ1-1	-	TGTGCCAGCAGCTTAGAACACACCCGGGGTGAAGCTTTCTTT	CASSLEHTRGEAFF
TRBD1	TRBV5-6	TRBJ1-6	-	TGTGCCAGCAGCTCTCGACAGGGGGTTGGTTCCTATAATTCACCCCTCCACTTT	CASSSRQGVGSYNSPLHF
-	TRBV4-3	TRBJ2-2	-	TGCGCCAGCAGCCAAGGGCGGGGCGACAACACCGGGGAGCTGTTTTTT	CASSQGRGDNTGELFF
-	TRBV19	TRBJ2-7	few	TGTGCCAGTAGTATAGTCGGCCGAATCTACGAGCAGTACTTC	CASSIVGRIYEQYF
-	TRBV25-1	TRBJ2-5	-	TGTGCCAGCAGTGAATCCCGCCCCGGAGGGGAGACCCAGTACTTC	CASSESRPGGETQYF
TRBD2	TRBV19	TRBJ2-1	-	TGTGCCAGTATACCCACTAGCGGGGGATTCAATGAGCAGTTCTTC	CASIPTSGGFNEQFF
TRBD2	TRBV27	TRBJ2-7	-	TGTGCCAGCCGCGGACTAGCGGATACCTACGAGCAGTACTTC	CASRGLADTYEQYF
-	TRBV18	TRBJ2-2	-	TGTGCCAGCTCACCACCGATGCACACCGGGGAGCTGTTTTTT	CASSPPMHTGELFF
TRBD1	TRBV4-1	TRBJ2-1	-	TGCGCCAGCAGCTCTTGGGACAGGCTCTACAATGAGCAGTTCTTC	CASSSWDRLYNEQFF
-	TRBV5-5	TRBJ1-4	-	TGTGCCAGCAGCCCTGGGAGCAGTGCAACTAATGAAAAACTGTTTTTT	CASSPGSSATNEKLFF
-	TRBV3-1/TRBV3-2	TRBJ2-7	-	TGTGCCAGCAGCCAAGATTTGCCAGGAACCAACGAGCAGTACTTC	CASSQDLPGTNEQYF
-	TRBV30	TRBJ1-2	-	TGTGCCTGGAGTGGAGGATGGGCCCTTACGTGGGGCTACACCTTC	CAWSGGWALTWGYTF
-	TRBV5-1	TRBJ1-1	-	TGCGCCAGCAGCTTGCTAGAGAACACTGAAGCTTTCTTT	CASSLLENTEAFF
-	TRBV5-5	TRBJ1-1	-	TGTGCCAGCAGCTTGGCCGCGACATTAAACACTGAAGCTTTCTTT	CASSLAATLNTEAFF
-	TRBV19	TRBJ1-6	-	TGTGCCAGTAGTTCACGGACTGCTTATAATTCACCCCTCCACTTT	CASSSRTAYNSPLHF
-	TRBV28	TRBJ2-1	-	TGTGCCAGCAGTGACGCTTTTAGCTCCTACAATGAGCAGTTCTTC	CASSDAFSSYNEQFF
TRBD2	TRBV6-8	TRBJ2-3	-	TGTGCCAGCACGAGCAGGCGGGGGGCCTCAGATACGCAGTATTTT	CASTSRRGASDTQYF
-	TRBV11-2	TRBJ1-3	-	TGTGCCAGCAGCTGGAGCGGCAGCTCTGGAAACACCATATATTTT	CASSWSGSSGNTIYF
TRBD1	TRBV7-9	TRBJ1-5	-	TGTGCCAGCACCCCCGCCCCCGGACAGGTCCACAATCAGCCCCAGCATTTT	CASTPAPGQVHNQPQHF
-	TRBV9	TRBJ2-5	-	TGTGCCAGCAGCCGGTCGAGTTCAAGTAAAGAGACCCAGTACTTC	CASSRSSSSKETQYF
-	TRBV27	TRBJ1-5	-	TGTGCCAGCAGTTTATTCCCAGGGGACCAGCCCCAGCATTTT	CASSLFPGDQPQHF
-	TRBV10-1	TRBJ1-1	-	TGCGCCAGCAGTGCATATACGACCGGGAGCGAGACTGAAGCTTTCTTT	CASSAYTTGSETEAFF
TRBD1	TRBV15	TRBJ1-1	-	TGTGCCACCTCCACAGGGGGATATAGTCAGAACACTGAAGCTTTCTTT	CATSTGGYSQNTEAFF
-	TRBV25-1	TRBJ1-1	once	TGTGCCAGCAGTGAATCTTGGCAGAGAAACACTGAAGCTTTCTTT	CASSESWQRNTEAFF
TRBD1	TRBV6-2/TRBV6-3	TRBJ1-5	-	TGTGCCAGCAGTCTACCAGGGGGATTGAAGCCCCAGCATTTT	CASSLPGGLKPQHF
TRBD2	TRBV9	TRBJ2-7	-	TGTGCCAGCAGCAGGACTAGCGGGAGCTACGAGCAGTACTTC	CASSRTSGSYEQYF
-	TRBV11-2	TRBJ2-7	-	TGTGCCAGCAGCGCCGGACGGACATACTACGAGCAGTACTTC	CASSAGRTYYEQYF
-	TRBV30	TRBJ1-1	-	TGTGCCGTAAGACGGAGCTTGAACACTGAAGCTTTCTTT	CAVRRSLNTEAFF
-	TRBV6-5	TRBJ1-1	-	TGTGCCAGCAGTTTATTCCGGAACACTGAAGCTTTCTTT	CASSLFRNTEAFF
-	TRBV19	TRBJ1-1	-	TGTGCCAGTAGCTCGGACGGGGGATTAGCTTTCTTT	CASSSDGGLAFF
TRBD2	TRBV7-3	TRBJ2-3	-	TGTGCCAGCAGCCCTCCGAGGACTAGCGGGCCCGCCCGAGATACGCAGTATTTT	CASSPPRTSGPARDTQYF
-	TRBV2	TRBJ1-2	-	TGTGCCAGCAGAGGCTCGGCCATCTATGGCTACACCTTC	CASRGSAIYGYTF
TRBD2	TRBV4-2	TRBJ2-1	-	TGTGCCAGCAGCCCTTCACGCCTTCTGACTAGCGGAGATCGTCCGGAGCAGTTCTTC	CASSPSRLLTSGDRPEQFF
-	TRBV2	TRBJ1-5	few	TGTGCCAGCAGCGATAGCAATCAGCCCCAGCATTTT	CASSDSNQPQHF